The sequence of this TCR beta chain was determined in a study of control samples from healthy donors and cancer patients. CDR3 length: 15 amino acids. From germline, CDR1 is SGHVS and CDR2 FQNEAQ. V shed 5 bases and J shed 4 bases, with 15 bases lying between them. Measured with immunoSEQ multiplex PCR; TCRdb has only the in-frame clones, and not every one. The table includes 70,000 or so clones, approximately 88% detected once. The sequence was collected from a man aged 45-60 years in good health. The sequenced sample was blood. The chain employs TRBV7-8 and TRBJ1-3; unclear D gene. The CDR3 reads CASSVGLSSGNTIYF. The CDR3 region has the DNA TGTGCCAGCAGCGTAGGGCTAAGCTCCGGAAACACCATATATTTT. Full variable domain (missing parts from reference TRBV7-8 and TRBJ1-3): GAGVSQSPRYKVAKRGQDVALRCDPISGHVSLFWYQQALGQGPEFLTYFQNEAQLDKSGLPSDRFFAERPEGSVSTLKIQRTQQEDSAVYLCASSVGLSSGNTIYFGEGSWLTVV.